This TCR beta chain originates from a study of cytomegalovirus exposure and HLA in healthy donors. Findings and caveats of the study: About 87% or about 30% of the time was how often most TCR beta V segments were productive, according to an earlier analysis.

The PCR made use of 60 Vbeta and 13 Jbeta primers. Measured with immunoSEQ multiplex PCR; TCRdb has only the in-frame clones, and not every one. The table shows 120,000 or so clones, with 60% to 85% occurring only once. The count of this clone is one. The target antigen is unknown. This CDR3 has 13 residues. Trimming removed 6 bases at V and 4 bases at J, with 12 bases between. Germline CDR1 is MDHEN and CDR2 is SYDVKM. The genes are TRBV28 and TRBJ1-2; TRBD1 is a possible D gene (6 bases). Sequences were obtained from PBMCs. The receptor's source is a middle-aged woman in good health and CMV-seronegative. As DNA, the CDR3 is TGTGCCAGCAGGCCTAGGACAGTCTATGGCTACACCTTC. Translated, it gives CASRPRTVYGYTF.